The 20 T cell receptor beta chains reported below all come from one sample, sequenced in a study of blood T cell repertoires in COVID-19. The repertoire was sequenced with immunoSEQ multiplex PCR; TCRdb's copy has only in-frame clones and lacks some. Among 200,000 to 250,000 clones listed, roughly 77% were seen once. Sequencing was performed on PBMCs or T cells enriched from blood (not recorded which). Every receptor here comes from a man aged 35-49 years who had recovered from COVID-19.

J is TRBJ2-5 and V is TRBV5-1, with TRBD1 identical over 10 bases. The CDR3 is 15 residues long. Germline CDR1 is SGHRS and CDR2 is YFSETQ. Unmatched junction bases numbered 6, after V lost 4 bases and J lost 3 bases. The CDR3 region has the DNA TGCGCCAGCAGCGGACAGGGGGTGCGGAAAGAGACCCAGTACTTC. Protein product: CASSGQGVRKETQYF.

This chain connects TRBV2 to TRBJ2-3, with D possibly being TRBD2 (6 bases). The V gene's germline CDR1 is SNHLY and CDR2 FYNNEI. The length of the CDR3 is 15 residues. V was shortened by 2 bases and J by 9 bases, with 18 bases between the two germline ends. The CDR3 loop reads CASSELGGDLGTQYF. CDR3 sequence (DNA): TGTGCCAGCAGTGAACTCGGCGGGGACTTGGGGACGCAGTATTTT.

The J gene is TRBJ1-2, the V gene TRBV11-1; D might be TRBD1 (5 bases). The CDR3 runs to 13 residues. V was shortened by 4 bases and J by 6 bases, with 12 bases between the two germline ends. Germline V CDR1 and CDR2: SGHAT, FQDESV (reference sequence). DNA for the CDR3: TGTGCCAGCAGCTCTAGGGGCGGCGATGGCTACACCTTC. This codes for CASSSRGGDGYTF.

The CDR3 nucleotides are TGTGCCAGCAGCGGCGGGGCAACCCTAGGTGGCTACACCTTC. This codes for CASSGGATLGGYTF. V usage is TRBV9 and J usage is TRBJ1-2; D might be TRBD1 (5 bases). Germline V gene sequence: CDR1 SGDLS, CDR2 YYNGEE. The CDR3 runs to 14 residues. V gave up 3 bases and J gave up 7 bases, with 16 bases separating them.

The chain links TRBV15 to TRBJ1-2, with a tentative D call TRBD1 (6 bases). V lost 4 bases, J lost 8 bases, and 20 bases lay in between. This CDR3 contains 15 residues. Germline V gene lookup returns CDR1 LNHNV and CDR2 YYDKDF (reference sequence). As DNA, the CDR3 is TGTGCCACCAGCACTGCCCCACGGGGGGCGAGGGGCTACACCTTC. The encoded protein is CATSTAPRGARGYTF.

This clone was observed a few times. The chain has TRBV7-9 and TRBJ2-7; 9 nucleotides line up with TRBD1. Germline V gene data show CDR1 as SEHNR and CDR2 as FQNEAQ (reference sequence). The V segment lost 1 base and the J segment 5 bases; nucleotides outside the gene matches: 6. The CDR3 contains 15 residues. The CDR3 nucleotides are TGTGCCAGCAGCTTAGTGGGACAGGGAGGAGACGAGCAGTACTTC. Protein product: CASSLVGQGGDEQYF.

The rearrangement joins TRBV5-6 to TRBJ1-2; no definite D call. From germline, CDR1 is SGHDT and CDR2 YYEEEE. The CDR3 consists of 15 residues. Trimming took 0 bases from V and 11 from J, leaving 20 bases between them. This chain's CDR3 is CASSLAPLTDPGYTF. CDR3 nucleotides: TGTGCCAGCAGCTTGGCCCCTCTGACTGACCCTGGATACACCTTC.

CDR3 amino acids: CATSDGSHNEQFF. The CDR3 DNA reads as TGTGCCACCAGTGATGGTAGCCACAATGAGCAGTTCTTC. The chain couples TRBV24-1 to TRBJ2-1; the D is unclear. The CDR3 loop spans 13 amino acids. Germline-derived CDR1 and CDR2 are KGHDR and SFDVKD. Trimming left V 3 bases short and J 5 bases short, with 7 bases between.

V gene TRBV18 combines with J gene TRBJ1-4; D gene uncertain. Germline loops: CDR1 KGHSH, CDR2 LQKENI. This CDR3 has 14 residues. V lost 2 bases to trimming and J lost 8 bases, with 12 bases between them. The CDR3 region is CASSPREGTEKLFF. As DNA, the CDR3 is TGTGCCAGCTCACCAAGAGAGGGCACAGAAAAACTGTTTTTT.

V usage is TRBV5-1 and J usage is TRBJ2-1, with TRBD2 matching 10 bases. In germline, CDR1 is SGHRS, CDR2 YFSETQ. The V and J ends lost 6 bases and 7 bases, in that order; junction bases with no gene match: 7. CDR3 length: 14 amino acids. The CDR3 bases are TGCGCCAGCACCCAAACTAGCGGGATTAATGAGCAGTTCTTC. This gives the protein CASTQTSGINEQFF.

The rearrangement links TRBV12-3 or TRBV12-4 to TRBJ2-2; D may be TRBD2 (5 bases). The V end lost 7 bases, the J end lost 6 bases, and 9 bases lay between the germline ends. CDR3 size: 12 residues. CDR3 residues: CASTLGAGELFF. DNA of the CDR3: TGTGCCAGCACCCTCGGGGCCGGGGAGCTGTTTTTT.

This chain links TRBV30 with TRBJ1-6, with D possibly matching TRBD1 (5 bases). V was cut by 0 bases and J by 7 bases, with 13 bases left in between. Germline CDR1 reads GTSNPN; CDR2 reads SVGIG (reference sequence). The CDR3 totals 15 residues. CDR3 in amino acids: CAWSVTRVENSPLHF. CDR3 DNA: TGTGCCTGGAGTGTAACCAGGGTGGAAAATTCACCCCTCCACTTT.

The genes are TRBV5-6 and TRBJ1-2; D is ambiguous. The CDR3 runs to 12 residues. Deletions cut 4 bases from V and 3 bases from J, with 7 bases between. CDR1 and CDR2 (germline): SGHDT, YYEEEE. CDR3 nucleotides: TGTGCCAGCAGCGCCGGGGACTATGGCTACACCTTC. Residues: CASSAGDYGYTF. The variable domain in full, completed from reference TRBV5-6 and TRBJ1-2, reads DAGVTQSPTHLIKTRGQQVTLRCSPKSGHDTVSWYQQALGQGPQFIFQYYEEEERQRGNFPDRFSGHQFPNYSSELNVNALLLGDSALYLCASSAGDYGYTFGSGTRLTVV.

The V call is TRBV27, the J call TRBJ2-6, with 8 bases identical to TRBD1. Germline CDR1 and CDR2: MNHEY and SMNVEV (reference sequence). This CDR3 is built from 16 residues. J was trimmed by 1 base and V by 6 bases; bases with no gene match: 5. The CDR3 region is CASRETGGSGANVLTF. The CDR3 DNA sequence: TGTGCCAGCAGAGAAACAGGGGGGTCTGGGGCCAACGTCCTGACTTTC.

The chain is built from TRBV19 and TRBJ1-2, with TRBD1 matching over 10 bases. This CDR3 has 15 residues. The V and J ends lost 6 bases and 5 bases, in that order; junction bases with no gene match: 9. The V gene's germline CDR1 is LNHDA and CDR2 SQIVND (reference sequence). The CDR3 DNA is TGTGCCAGTAGGCCCGGGACAGGGGAAACGTATGGCTACACCTTC. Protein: CASRPGTGETYGYTF.

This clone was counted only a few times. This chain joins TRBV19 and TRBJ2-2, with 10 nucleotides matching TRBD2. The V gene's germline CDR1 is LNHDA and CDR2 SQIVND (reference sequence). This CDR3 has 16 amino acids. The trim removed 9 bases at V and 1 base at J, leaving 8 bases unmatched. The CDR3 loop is CASSGASGGNTGELFF. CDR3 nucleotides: TGTGCCAGCTCTGGGGCTAGCGGGGGGAACACCGGGGAGCTGTTTTTT.

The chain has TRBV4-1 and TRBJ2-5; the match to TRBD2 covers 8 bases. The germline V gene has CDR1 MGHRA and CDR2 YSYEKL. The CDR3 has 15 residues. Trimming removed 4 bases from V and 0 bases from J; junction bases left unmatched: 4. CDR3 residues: CASSPRGVYQETQYF. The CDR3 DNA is TGCGCCAGCAGCCCGCGGGGGGTTTACCAAGAGACCCAGTACTTC.

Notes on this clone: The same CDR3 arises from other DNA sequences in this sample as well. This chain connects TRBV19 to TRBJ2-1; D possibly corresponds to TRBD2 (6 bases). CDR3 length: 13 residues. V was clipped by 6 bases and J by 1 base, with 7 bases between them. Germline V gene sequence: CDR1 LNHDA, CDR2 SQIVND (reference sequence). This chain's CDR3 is CASSGSSYNEQFF. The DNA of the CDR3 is TGTGCCAGTAGCGGGAGTTCCTACAATGAGCAGTTCTTC.

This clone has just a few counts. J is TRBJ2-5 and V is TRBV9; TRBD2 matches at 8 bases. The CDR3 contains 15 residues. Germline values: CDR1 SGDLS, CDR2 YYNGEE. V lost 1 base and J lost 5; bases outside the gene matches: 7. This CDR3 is CASSVMGLVGETQYF. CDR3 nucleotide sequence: TGTGCCAGCAGCGTAATGGGACTAGTCGGGGAGACCCAGTACTTC.

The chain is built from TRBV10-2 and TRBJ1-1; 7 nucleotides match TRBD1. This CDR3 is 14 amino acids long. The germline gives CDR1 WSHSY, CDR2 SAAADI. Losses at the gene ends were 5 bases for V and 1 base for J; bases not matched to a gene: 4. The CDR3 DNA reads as TGCGCCAGCAGTCAGAACAGGGGGAACACTGAAGCTTTCTTT. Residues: CASSQNRGNTEAFF.